The present T cell receptor beta chain was sequenced within a study of a mutant IDH1 vaccine in newly diagnosed glioma. As for the study in general: Most patients had received both radiotherapy and temozolomide, the prior options being radiotherapy, temozolomide, or both. Study findings and constraints: Changes in top peripheral clonotypes did not appear linked to pseudoprogression.

The V gene's germline CDR1 is LNHDA and CDR2 SQIVND (reference sequence). The CDR3 is 15 amino acids. The ends lost 5 bases at V and 3 bases at J; junction bases unmatched: 8. Note on this clone: The antigen is not known.

Clones were sequenced by immunoSEQ multiplex PCR, and TCRdb holds only the in-frame ones, with some missing. The repertoire holds about 56,000 clones, about 80% seen once, with roughly 5.6% in the top ten. Specified time point: week 47, end of study. What each vaccine dose contained was 300 ug of mutant IDH1 20-mer peptide, accompanied by topical imiquimod. Donors had new WHO grade 3 or 4 IDH1-mutant, ATRX-lost astrocytomas. V is TRBV19 and J is TRBJ1-1, with TRBD1 matching over 8 bases. The sequence derives from a man aged 50 to 59 with glioma. The sample was PBMCs, taken from a glioma patient whose treatment included an IDH1 peptide vaccine. This chain's CDR3 is CASSLLTGADTEAFF. CDR3 DNA: TGTGCCAGTAGTCTCCTGACAGGGGCCGACACTGAAGCTTTCTTT. Looking up the rest from reference TRBV19 and TRBJ1-1 gives the full variable domain: DGGITQSPKYLFRKEGQNVTLSCEQNLNHDAMYWYRQDPGQGLRLIYYSQIVNDFQKGDIAEGYSVSREKKESFPLTVTSAQKNPTAFYLCASSLLTGADTEAFFGQGTRLTVV.